What follows is one T cell receptor (beta chain) and its context. This sample is drawn from a study of cytomegalovirus exposure and HLA in healthy donors. Both 60 Vbeta primers and 13 Jbeta primers went into the PCR. TCRdb's copy holds only in-frame clones and misses some; the assay was immunoSEQ multiplex PCR. The table includes about 88,000 clones, about nine tenths detected once. CDR3 length: 16 amino acids. Trimming at V came to 3 bases and at J to 0 bases, leaving 5 bases not matched to a gene. Germline V gene lookup returns CDR1 KGHSH and CDR2 LQKENI. Sequenced: PBMCs. This clonotype was sampled from a man aged 18-30 years in good health and CMV-seronegative. The chain links TRBV18 to TRBJ2-1; TRBD1 agrees at 7 bases. The CDR3 region has the DNA TGTGCCAGCTCACCCGGGACAGTAAGCTCCTACAATGAGCAGTTCTTC. This gives the protein CASSPGTVSSYNEQFF.